The clone carrying this T cell receptor beta chain was counted only a few times. The antigen is not known. The V and J ends lost 3 bases and 4 bases respectively, with 6 bases between them. This CDR3 has 13 amino acids. In making TCR beta libraries, quantitative 5'-RACE with molecular barcodes was used. TCRdb independently ran MiXCR on the 5' RACE reads; one entry per CDR3 protein. This sample carries more than 500,000 distinct CDR3 sequences, approximately 5.3% of them seen once, and the ten largest clones take around 3.6%. This sample is drawn from a study of CD8 T cells in ankylosing spondylitis. Study conclusions and caveats: Certain motif variants had earlier been reported in reactive arthritis synovial fluid and blood. The study looked at matched synovial fluid samples from ankylosing spondylitis patients. Disease-linked clones were reported to be significantly enriched there. The authors found the disease-linked clones to be CD8+ and relatively rare in peripheral blood. There was a TCR beta motif, made of several highly homologous variants, that appeared characteristic of ankylosing spondylitis blood.

The chain is built from TRBV12-3 or TRBV12-4 and TRBJ2-2; unclear D gene. The specimen sequenced was blood, either unsorted or a sorted T cell fraction (not recorded which). This receptor was obtained from a male donor with ankylosing spondylitis. CDR3 region: CASSFTFTGELFF. For the CDR3, the DNA is TGTGCCAGCAGTTTTACTTTCACCGGGGAGCTGTTTTTT.